This T cell receptor (beta chain) appears in the sequencing data of a study of T cells in Graves' hyperthyroidism and ophthalmopathy (dated by TCRdb to 2018 to 2020). With regard to the full study: Peripheral blood samples were taken at the time of initial diagnosis, prior to any treatment. The roughly 100 discovery patients were randomly split 7:3 into training and test sets. After sampling, hyperthyroidism patients received methimazole starting at 30 mg daily, and ophthalmopathy patients received high-dose intravenous methylprednisolone. Whether ophthalmopathy could be predicted prospectively was tested in an independent validation cohort made up of roughly 19 hyperthyroidism patients plus 17 patients who later progressed to ophthalmopathy. Thyroid tissue and blood T-cell repertoires from about six Graves' hyperthyroidism patients were also compared in the study. A discovery cohort of roughly 96 patients, 43 with Graves' ophthalmopathy and about 58 with stable Graves' hyperthyroidism, was used to find distinguishing TCR V-J signatures. According to the paper, TCR Vbeta CDR3 sequencing was carried out on over 130 peripheral blood samples, which came from 40 to 45 ophthalmopathy, approximately 72 hyperthyroidism and about 17 progressor patients.

The TCR beta CDR3 regions were amplified from RNA transcripts. For the first round of RT-PCR on the TCR CDR3, the HTBI primer set was used together with the Qiagen OneStep RT-PCR kit. The libraries were constructed in a second round of multiplex PCR and then size-selected and purified. Paired-end sequencing of the libraries was performed with 100 bp reads on an Illumina HiSeq2000. Regarding the original processing steps: SOAPnuke was used to process the raw data, throwing out any read that contained adapters or uncalled bases, had a mean Phred below 15, or lacked an exact constant-primer or identifier match. High-quality paired reads were merged using COPE v1.2.5, and each unique nucleotide sequence was defined as a clonotype. MiTCR v1.1 was used to align clonotypes to the IMGT TRBV, TRBD and TRBJ reference segments. Analysis was restricted to V-J combinations with a frequency above 0.0001, which covered 99.2% of repertoires. The TCS score was defined as F50 (clonal expansion) divided by E x V (chaos), with BLOSUM62-based TCRdist calculated between CDR3 peptides within each V-J. Welch's t-statistics and random forest reduced around 510 V-J features to 13, which were used in a naive Bayes classifier (R e1071). The similarity between thyroid and blood repertoires was quantified using the Morisita-Horn index. In TCRdb, the public reads were trimmed at Q25 with fastp and aligned with MiXCR, with productive beta chains retained. Rows merge per CDR3 protein into single entries with the most common DNA and genes. The V and J calls and clone size are TCRdb's, not the authors'. The sample profile shows about 610,000 distinct CDR3 sequences; roughly 14% of them were found once. The top ten clones comprise roughly 4.3% of the sample.

What the authors observed across the whole study: No statistical method was used to fix the sample size in advance, and group allocation was not hidden from the investigators. A model built on a 13 V-J signature distinguished ophthalmopathy from stable hyperthyroidism, reaching about 89% sensitivity and about 81% specificity in cross-validation and 80%/75% in testing. In validation, progression to ophthalmopathy was predicted by the model with around 70% sensitivity and 72% to 85% specificity, a median of roughly 6.4 months before onset. Most expanded thyroid clonotypes (frequency above 0.001) were also detected in blood, suggesting blood repertoires may reflect thyroid immune responses.

CDR1 and CDR2 are drawn from the germline V gene: MNHEY, SVGAGI. The germline ends are 19 bases apart after V is trimmed by 6 bases and J by 7 bases. The CDR3 spans 15 residues, from the cysteine through the phenylalanine. Here the CDR3 DNA is all that survives: 45 bases in frame from base 1. In the ophthalmopathy patients, disease was moderately to severely active, with a Clinical Activity Score of 3 or more, a NOSPECS grade of 4 or more, and a duration of less than 3 months. Exclusion was applied to patients with uncontrolled infections, other autoimmune diseases, pregnancy or lactation. Diagnoses relied on clinical symptoms, serum thyroxine and TRAb, thyroid ultrasound and orbital computed tomography. PBMCs were isolated from more than 8 ml of fresh peripheral blood by Ficoll-Paque density gradient centrifugation. Trizol reagent was used to extract total RNA, and RNA quality was then checked on an Agilent 2100 Bioanalyzer.

This clonotype was recorded at least ten times. The clone's antigen remains unknown. No per-base quality is available; no much larger clone lies one base away. Specimen: blood. The sequence came from a woman aged 40 to 50 with Graves' ophthalmopathy. This chain joins TRBV6-5 to TRBJ1-5, with the D gene not clear enough to name. In nucleotides, the sequence is TGTGCCAGCAGCTCCTCGCGGGTCCTGGGGCAGCCCCAGCATTTT. It encodes CASSSSRVLGQPQHF.